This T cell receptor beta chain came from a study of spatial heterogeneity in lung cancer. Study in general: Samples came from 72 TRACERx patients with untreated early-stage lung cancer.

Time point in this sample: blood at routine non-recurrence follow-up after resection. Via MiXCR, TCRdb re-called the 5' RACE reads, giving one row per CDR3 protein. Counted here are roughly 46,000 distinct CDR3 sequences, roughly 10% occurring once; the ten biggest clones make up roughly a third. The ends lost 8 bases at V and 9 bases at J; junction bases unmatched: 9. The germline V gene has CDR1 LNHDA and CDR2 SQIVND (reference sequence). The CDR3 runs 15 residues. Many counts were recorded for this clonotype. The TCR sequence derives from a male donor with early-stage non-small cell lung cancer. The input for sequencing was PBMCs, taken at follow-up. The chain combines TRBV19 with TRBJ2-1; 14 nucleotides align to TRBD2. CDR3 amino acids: CASGTSGRFHGEQFF. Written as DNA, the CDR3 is TGTGCCAGTGGGACTAGCGGGAGATTCCACGGTGAGCAGTTCTTC.